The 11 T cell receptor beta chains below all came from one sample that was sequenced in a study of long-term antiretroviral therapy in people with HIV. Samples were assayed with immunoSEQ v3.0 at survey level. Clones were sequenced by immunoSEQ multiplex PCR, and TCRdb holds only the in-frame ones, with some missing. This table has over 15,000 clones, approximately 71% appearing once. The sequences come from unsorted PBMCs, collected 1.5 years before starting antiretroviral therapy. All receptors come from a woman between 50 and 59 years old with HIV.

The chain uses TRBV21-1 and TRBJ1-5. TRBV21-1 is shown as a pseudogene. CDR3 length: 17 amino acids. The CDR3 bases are TGTGCCAGCAGCAGCCTTTTAAGCGGGGCATCAGGTCAGCCCCAGCATTTT. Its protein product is CASSSLLSGASGQPQHF.

The CDR3, as DNA: TGCAGCGTTCGTCAGGTCCCCCACGAGCAGTACTTC. This codes for CSVRQVPHEQYF. The chain joins TRBV29-1 to TRBJ2-7; no clear D. The V gene's germline CDR1 is SQVTM and CDR2 ANQGSEA. The V end was cut by 5 bases, the J end by 5 bases, with 13 bases between. This CDR3 contains 12 residues.

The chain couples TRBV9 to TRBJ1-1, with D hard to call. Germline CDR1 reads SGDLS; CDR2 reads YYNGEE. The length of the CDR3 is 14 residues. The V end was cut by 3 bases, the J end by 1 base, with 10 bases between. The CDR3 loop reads CASSGPLRNTEAFF. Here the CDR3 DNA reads TGTGCCAGCAGCGGACCCCTGAGGAACACTGAAGCTTTCTTT.

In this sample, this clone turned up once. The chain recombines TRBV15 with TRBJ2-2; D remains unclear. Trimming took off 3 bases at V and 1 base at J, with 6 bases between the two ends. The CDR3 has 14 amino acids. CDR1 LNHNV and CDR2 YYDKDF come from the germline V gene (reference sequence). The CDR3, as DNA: TGTGCCACCAGCAGGCTAAAGAACACCGGGGAGCTGTTTTTT. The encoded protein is CATSRLKNTGELFF.

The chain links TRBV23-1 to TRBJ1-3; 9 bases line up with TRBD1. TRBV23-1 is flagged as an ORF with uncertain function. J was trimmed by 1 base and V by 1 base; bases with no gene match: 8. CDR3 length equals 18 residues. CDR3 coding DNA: TGCGCCAGCAGTCAATTGTTGGGACAGGGTTATTCTGGAAACACCATATATTTT. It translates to CASSQLLGQGYSGNTIYF.

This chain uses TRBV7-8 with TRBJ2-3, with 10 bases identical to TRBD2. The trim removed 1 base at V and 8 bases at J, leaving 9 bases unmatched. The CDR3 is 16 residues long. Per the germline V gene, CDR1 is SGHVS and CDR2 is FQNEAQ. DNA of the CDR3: TGTGCCAGCAGCTTAGTAGGTAGCGGGGGGCCTCCTACGCAGTATTTT. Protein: CASSLVGSGGPPTQYF.

CDR3: CASSSYHTGPSGKNIQYF. Written as DNA, the CDR3 is TGTGCCAGCAGCTCGTACCATACAGGGCCGAGCGGCAAAAACATTCAGTACTTC. The V and J genes are TRBV7-2 and TRBJ2-4; possible D gene TRBD1, 6 bases. CDR1 SGHTA and CDR2 FQGNSA come from the germline V gene. V was cut by 4 bases and J by 3 bases, with 22 bases left in between. The CDR3 totals 18 residues. The complete variable domain, with remaining parts taken from reference TRBV7-2 and TRBJ2-4, reads GAGVSQSPSNKVTEKGKDVELRCDPISGHTALYWYRQSLGQGLEFLIYFQGNSAPDKSGLPSDRFSAERTGGSVSTLTIQRTQQEDSAVYLCASSSYHTGPSGKNIQYFGAGTRLSVL.

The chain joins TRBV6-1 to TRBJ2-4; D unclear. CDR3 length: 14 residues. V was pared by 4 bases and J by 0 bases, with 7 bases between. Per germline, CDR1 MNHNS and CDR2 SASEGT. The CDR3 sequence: CASSAERAKNIQYF. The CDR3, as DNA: TGTGCCAGCAGTGCGGAGCGAGCCAAAAACATTCAGTACTTC.

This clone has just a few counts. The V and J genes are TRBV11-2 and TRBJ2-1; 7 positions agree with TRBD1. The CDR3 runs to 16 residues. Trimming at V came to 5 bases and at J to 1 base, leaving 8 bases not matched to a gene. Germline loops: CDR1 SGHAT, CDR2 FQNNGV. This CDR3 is CASSHTGQFSYNEQFF. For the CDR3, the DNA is TGTGCCAGCAGCCACACGGGACAGTTTTCCTACAATGAGCAGTTCTTC.

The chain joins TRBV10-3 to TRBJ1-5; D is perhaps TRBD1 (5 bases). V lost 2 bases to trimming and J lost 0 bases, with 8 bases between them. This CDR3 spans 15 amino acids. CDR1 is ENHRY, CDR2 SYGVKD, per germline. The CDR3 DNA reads TGTGCCATCAGTGAGGCAGGGAGTAGCAATCAGCCCCAGCATTTT. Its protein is CAISEAGSSNQPQHF.

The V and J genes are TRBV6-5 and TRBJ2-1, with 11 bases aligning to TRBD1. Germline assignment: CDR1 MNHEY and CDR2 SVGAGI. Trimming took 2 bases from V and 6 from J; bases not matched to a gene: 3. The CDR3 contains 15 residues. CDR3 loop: CASSYGDRGINEQFF. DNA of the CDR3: TGTGCCAGCAGTTACGGGGACAGGGGGATCAATGAGCAGTTCTTC.